The source of this T cell receptor beta chain is a study of beta chain features in type 1 diabetes. Study outcomes and limitations: Reads derived from cDNA could over-represent cells showing high TCR expression. PCR might favor shorter templates, equally in patients and controls.

This clone has only a few counts. Its antigen is not identified. Expressed TCRB transcripts were sequenced after all isolated RNA was converted to cDNA. Method: immunoSEQ multiplex PCR; TCRdb's copy keeps in-frame clones and lacks some. The sample carries about 320,000 clones, 14% recorded once. Germline V CDR1 and CDR2: MNHNS, SASEGT. CDR3 length equals 13 residues. Trimming stripped 2 bases from V and 4 bases from J, with 8 bases between. V usage is TRBV6-1 and J usage is TRBJ1-2; D gene uncertain. The TCR sequence derives from a young man in good health. The sample consisted of central memory CD4+ T cells from blood. Here the CDR3 DNA reads TGTGCCAGCAGTGAAAACGGCCCCTATGGCTACACCTTC. It yields the protein CASSENGPYGYTF.